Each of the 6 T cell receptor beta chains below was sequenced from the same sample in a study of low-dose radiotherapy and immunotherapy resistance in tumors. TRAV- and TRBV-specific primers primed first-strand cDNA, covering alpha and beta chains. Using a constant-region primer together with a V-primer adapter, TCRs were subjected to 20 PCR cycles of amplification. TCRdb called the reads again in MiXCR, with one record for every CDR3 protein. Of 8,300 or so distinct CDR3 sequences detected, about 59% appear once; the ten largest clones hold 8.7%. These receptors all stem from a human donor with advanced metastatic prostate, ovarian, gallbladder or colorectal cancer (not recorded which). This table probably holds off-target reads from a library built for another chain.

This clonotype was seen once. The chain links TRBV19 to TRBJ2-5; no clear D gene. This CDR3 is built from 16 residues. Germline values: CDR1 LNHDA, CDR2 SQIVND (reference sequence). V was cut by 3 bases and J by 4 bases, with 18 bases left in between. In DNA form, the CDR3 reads TGTGCCAGTAGTATCTTCGGTCCCAGCAGTATAGAGACCCAGTACTTC. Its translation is CASSIFGPSSIETQYF.

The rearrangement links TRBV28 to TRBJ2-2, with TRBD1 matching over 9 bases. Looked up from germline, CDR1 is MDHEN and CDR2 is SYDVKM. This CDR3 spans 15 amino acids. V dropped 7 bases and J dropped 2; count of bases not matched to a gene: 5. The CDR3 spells CASKQGASNTGELFF. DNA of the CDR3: TGTGCCAGCAAACAGGGGGCTTCCAACACCGGGGAGCTGTTTTTT.

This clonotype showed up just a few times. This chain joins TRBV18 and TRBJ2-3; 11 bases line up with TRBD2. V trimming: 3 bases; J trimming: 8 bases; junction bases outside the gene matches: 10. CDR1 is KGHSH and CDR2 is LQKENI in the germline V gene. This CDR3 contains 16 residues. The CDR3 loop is CASSPELAGGTGTQYF. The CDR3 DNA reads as TGTGCCAGCTCACCCGAATTAGCGGGGGGGACCGGTACGCAGTATTTT.

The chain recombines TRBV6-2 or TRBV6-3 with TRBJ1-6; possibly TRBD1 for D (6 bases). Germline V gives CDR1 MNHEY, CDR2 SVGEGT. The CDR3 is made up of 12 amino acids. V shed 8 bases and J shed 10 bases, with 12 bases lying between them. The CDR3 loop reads CASAQGASPLHF. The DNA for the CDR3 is TGTGCCAGCGCACAGGGAGCGTCACCCCTCCACTTT.

Here the CDR3 reads CASSQRYEQYF. The DNA for the CDR3 is TGCGCCAGCAGCCAAAGGTACGAGCAGTACTTC. The V and J genes are TRBV4-1 and TRBJ2-7; D unresolved. With 2 bases removed from V and 4 bases from J, the gap between germline ends came to 3 bases. CDR1 MGHRA and CDR2 YSYEKL come from the germline V gene. The CDR3 covers 11 residues.

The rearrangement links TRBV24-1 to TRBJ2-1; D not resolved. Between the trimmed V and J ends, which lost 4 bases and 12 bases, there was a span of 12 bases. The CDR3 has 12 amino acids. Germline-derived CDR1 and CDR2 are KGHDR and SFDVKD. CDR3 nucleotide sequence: TGTGCCACCAGTGAGAGTTACACCTCGCAGTTCTTC. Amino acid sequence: CATSESYTSQFF.